The entry below describes one TCR beta chain. Its target is unknown. The V gene's germline CDR1 is SGHDN and CDR2 FVKESK. The CDR3 covers 15 residues. V was clipped by 0 bases and J by 7 bases, with 16 bases between them. The data were obtained in a study of cytotoxic CD8 clonotypes in ibrutinib-treated CLL. Across the study: An average of approximately 260,000 productive templates and 80,000 to 100,000 productive rearrangements was obtained per sample.

Study-wide findings and caveats: At the start, clonality exceeded age-matched healthy donors and followed circulating CD8+ T-cell counts.

TCRdb's table, derived via immunoSEQ multiplex PCR, lists solely in-frame clones and lacks some. This table holds 150,000 to 200,000 clones, 55% to 85% found once. The sequence came from a human donor with chronic lymphocytic leukemia. The sample in question was PBMCs, obtained after 24 months of ibrutinib treatment. The rearrangement uses TRBV14 and TRBJ2-7; no firm D call. The CDR3 region has the DNA TGTGCCAGCAGCCAAGATACCGATACCCCCTGGGAGCAGTACTTC. It translates to CASSQDTDTPWEQYF.